This entry lists 4 T cell receptor beta chains sequenced from one sample in a study of blood T cell repertoires in COVID-19. The assay was immunoSEQ multiplex PCR, and TCRdb's table has in-frame clones only and misses some. The data show just under 55,000 clones, 85% to 95% seen once. The sequenced sample consisted of peripheral blood. The origin of the receptors is a man aged 50 to 60 with acute or convalescent COVID-19.

The chain recombines TRBV6-5 with TRBJ2-3, with D unresolved. The germline gives CDR1 MNHEY, CDR2 SVGAGI. Trimming took 3 bases from V and 2 from J, leaving 12 bases between them. The CDR3 totals 15 residues. The CDR3 region has the DNA TGTGCCAGCAGTTATGACAAAACCTACACAGATACGCAGTATTTT. This gives the protein CASSYDKTYTDTQYF.

The genes are TRBV7-6 and TRBJ2-7, with TRBD1 as a possible D gene (6 bases). This CDR3 has 15 amino acids. V lost 1 base to trimming and J lost 0 bases, with 10 bases between them. Germline V CDR1 and CDR2: SGHVS, FNYEAQ. Here the CDR3 DNA reads TGTGCCAGCAGCTTAGAAGGGGGAAACTCCTACGAGCAGTACTTC. Translated: CASSLEGGNSYEQYF.

CDR3 loop: CASSLAGGYNEQFF. The CDR3 DNA follows: TGTGCCAGCAGTTTAGCGGGAGGGTACAATGAGCAGTTCTTC. The chain joins TRBV6-2 or TRBV6-3 to TRBJ2-1; 11 nucleotides match TRBD2. Trimming at V came to 4 bases and at J to 4 bases, leaving 0 bases not matched to a gene. Germline V gene sequence: CDR1 MNHEY, CDR2 SVGEGT. This CDR3 comprises 14 residues.

J is TRBJ2-1 and V is TRBV6-2 or TRBV6-3; 10 bases match TRBD2. The CDR3 length is 15 residues. Germline CDR1 is MNHEY and CDR2 is SVGEGT. J gave up 7 bases and V 6 bases, and 9 bases lay outside the gene matches. The DNA for the CDR3 is TGTGCCAGCAGCCGGGGGCTAGCGGGAGCTAATGAGCAGTTCTTC. As protein: CASSRGLAGANEQFF.